The subject of this entry is one TCR beta chain. Antigen specificity is unknown. Sequencing was performed with immunoSEQ multiplex PCR; in TCRdb, only in-frame clones are kept and a portion is missing. The sample records some 2,500,000 clones, 85% to 95% being singletons. The sample comes from a study of shared clonotypes between healthy human individuals. In germline, CDR1 is KGHSH, CDR2 LQKENI. Trimming took 8 bases from V and 7 from J; bases not matched to a gene: 5. This CDR3 has 13 residues. Whole-study findings and limits: Memory subsets generally showed smaller estimated richness than naive subsets did. Compared with clonotypes that all four donors shared, non-shared clonotypes had lower generation probabilities.

The chain carries TRBV18 and TRBJ1-5; 10 bases match TRBD1. The receptor comes from a man aged 18 to 29 in good health. Some clones in this sample may be carry-over from other donors' samples. The sequenced sample was naive CD4+ T cells from PBMCs. Specified subset: CD45RA+ positively selected. CDR3 in amino acids: CASADRGRQPQHF. The DNA of the CDR3 is TGTGCCAGCGCTGACAGGGGGCGGCAGCCCCAGCATTTT. Full variable domain (outside the CDR3, taken from reference TRBV18 and TRBJ1-5): NAGVMQNPRHLVRRRGQEARLRCSPMKGHSHVYWYRQLPEEGLKFMVYLQKENIIDESGMPKERFSAEFPKEGPSILRIQQVVRGDSAAYFCASADRGRQPQHFGDGTRLSIL.